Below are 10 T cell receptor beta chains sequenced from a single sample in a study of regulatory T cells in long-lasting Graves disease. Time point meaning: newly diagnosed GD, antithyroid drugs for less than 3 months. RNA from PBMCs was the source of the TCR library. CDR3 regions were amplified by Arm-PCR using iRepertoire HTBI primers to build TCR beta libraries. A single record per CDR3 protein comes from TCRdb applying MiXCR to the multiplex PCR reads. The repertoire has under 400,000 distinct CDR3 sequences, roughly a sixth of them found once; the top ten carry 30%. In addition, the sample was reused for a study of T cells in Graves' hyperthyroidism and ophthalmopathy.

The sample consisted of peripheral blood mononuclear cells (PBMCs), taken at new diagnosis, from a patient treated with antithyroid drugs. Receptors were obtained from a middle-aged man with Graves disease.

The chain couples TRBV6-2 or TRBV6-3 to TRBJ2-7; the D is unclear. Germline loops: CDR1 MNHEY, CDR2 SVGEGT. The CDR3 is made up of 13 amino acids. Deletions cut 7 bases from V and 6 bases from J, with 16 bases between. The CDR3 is CASTDPPPVEQYF. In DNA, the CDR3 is TGTGCCAGCACCGACCCCCCCCCAGTCGAGCAGTACTTC.

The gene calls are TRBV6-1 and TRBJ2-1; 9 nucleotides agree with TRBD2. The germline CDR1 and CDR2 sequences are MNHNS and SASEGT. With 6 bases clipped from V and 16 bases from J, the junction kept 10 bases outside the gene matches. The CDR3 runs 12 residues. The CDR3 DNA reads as TGTGCCAGCAGAGGCGGGGGGGTCTATCTTTTCTTC. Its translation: CASRGGGVYLFF.

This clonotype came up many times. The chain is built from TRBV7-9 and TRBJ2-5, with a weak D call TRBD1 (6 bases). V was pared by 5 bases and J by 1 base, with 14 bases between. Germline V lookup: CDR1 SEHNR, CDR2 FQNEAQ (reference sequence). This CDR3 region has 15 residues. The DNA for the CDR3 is TGTGCCAGCAGCCCTACTGCGGACAGCCAAGAGACCCAGTACTTC. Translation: CASSPTADSQETQYF. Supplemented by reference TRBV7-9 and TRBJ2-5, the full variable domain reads DTGVSQNPRHKITKRGQNVTFRCDPISEHNRLYWYRQTLGQGPEFLTYFQNEAQLEKSRLLSDRFSAERPKGSFSTLEIQRTEQGDSAMYLCASSPTADSQETQYFGPGTRLLVL.

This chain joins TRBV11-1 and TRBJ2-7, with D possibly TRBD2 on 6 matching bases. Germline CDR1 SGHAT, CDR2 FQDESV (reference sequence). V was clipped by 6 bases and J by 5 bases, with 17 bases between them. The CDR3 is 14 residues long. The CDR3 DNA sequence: TGTGCCAGCAGTTCCTGGACGGGAGACCACGAGCAGTACTTC. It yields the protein CASSSWTGDHEQYF.

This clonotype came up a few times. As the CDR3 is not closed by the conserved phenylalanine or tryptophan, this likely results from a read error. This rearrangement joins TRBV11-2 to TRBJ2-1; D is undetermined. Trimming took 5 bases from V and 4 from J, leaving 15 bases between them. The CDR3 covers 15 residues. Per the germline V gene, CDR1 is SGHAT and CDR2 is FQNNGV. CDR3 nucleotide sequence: TGTGCCAGCAGCCCCCGACCGGACGGGTACAATGAGCAGTTCCTC. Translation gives CASSPRPDGYNEQFL.

The CDR3: CASSSTGGGGTDTQYF. CDR3 coding DNA: TGTGCCAGCAGCTCCACAGGGGGAGGTGGCACAGATACGCAGTATTTT. The chain is built from TRBV7-9 and TRBJ2-3; TRBD1 aligns across 8 bases. The CDR3 extends over 16 amino acids. Germline CDR1 reads SEHNR; CDR2 reads FQNEAQ (reference sequence). The J segment lost 1 base and the V segment lost 4 bases, leaving 7 bases of the junction unmatched.

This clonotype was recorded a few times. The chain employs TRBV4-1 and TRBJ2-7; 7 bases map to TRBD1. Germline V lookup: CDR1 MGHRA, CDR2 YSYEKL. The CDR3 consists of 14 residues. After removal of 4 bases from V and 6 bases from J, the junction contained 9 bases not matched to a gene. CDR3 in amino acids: CASSRGAGGREQYF. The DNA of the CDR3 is TGCGCCAGCAGCCGGGGTGCAGGGGGTCGCGAGCAGTACTTC.

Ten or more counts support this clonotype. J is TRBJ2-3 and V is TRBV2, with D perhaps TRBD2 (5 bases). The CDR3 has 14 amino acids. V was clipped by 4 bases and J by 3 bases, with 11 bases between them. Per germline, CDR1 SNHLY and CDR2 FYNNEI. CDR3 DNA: TGTGCCAGCAGTGCCGGGGTTAGTACAGATACGCAGTATTTT. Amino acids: CASSAGVSTDTQYF.

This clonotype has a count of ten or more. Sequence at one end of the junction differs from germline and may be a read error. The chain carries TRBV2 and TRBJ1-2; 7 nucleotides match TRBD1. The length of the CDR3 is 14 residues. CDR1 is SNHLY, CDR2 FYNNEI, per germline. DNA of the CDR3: TGTGCCAGCAGCGGAGACAGGGCAGACTATGGCTGCACCTTC. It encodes CASSGDRADYGCTF.

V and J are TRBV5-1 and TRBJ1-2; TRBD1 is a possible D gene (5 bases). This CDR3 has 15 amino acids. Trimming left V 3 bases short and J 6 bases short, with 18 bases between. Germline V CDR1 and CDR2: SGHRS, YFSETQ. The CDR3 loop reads CASSYQGSKEDGYTF. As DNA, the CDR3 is TGCGCCAGCAGCTACCAGGGAAGTAAAGAGGATGGCTACACCTTC. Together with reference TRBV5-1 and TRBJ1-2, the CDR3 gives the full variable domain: KAGVTQTPRYLIKTRGQQVTLSCSPISGHRSVSWYQQTPGQGLQFLFEYFSETQRNKGNFPGRFSGRQFSNSRSEMNVSTLELGDSALYLCASSYQGSKEDGYTFGSGTRLTVV.